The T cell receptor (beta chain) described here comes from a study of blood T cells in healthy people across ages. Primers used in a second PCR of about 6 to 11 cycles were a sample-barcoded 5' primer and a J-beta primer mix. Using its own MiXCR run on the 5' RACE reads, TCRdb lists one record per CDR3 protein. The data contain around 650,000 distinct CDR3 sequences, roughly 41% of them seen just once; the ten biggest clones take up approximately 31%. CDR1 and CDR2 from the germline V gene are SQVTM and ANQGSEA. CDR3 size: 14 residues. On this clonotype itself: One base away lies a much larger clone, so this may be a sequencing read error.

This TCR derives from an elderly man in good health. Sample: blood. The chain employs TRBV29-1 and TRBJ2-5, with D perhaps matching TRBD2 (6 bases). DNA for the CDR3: TGCAGCGTTGAAGTCGGAGGGATCGGAGAGACCCGGTACTTC. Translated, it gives CSVEVGGIGETRYF.